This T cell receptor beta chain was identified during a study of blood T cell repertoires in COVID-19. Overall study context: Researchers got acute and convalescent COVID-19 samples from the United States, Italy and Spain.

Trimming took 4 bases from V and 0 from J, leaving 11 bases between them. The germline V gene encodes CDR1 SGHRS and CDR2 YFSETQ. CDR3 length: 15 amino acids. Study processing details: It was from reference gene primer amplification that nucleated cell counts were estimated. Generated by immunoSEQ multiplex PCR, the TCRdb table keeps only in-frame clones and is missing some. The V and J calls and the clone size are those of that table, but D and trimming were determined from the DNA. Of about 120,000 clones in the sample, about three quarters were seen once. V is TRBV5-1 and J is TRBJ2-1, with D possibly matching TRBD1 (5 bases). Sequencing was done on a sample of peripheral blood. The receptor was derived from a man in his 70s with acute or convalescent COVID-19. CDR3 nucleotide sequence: TGCGCCAGCAGCGACGACAGTAGCTCCTACAATGAGCAGTTCTTC. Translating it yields CASSDDSSSYNEQFF.